In this sample, the clone carrying this T cell receptor (beta chain) turned up a few times. Original processing methods: Reference gene primer amplification in the assay estimated nucleated cell counts. Profiled with immunoSEQ multiplex PCR; TCRdb holds only in-frame clones, not every one. For V, J and clone size, that table is used; D and trimming come from the DNA. Here the sample spans 150,000 to 200,000 clones, roughly four fifths being singletons. The germline V gene has CDR1 ENHRY and CDR2 SYGVKD. The CDR3 runs 13 residues. Trimming left V 3 bases short and J 8 bases short, with 13 bases between. These data belong to a study of blood T cell repertoires in COVID-19. Overall study: The origin of the acute and convalescent COVID-19 samples was the United States, Italy and Spain. PBMCs, B-cell-depleted T cells, or T cells provided the cDNA or gDNA that made up the material.

The receptor's source is a young man with active or convalescent COVID-19. The specimen sequenced was peripheral blood. The gene calls are TRBV10-3 and TRBJ1-1; the D is unclear. CDR3 loop: CAISDFERQEAFF. The CDR3 DNA sequence: TGTGCCATCAGTGATTTCGAGAGGCAGGAAGCTTTCTTT.